These 29 T cell receptor beta chains share one sample of origin, sequenced in a study of blood T cell repertoires in COVID-19. Sequencing used immunoSEQ multiplex PCR; TCRdb keeps in-frame clones, though not all of them. The table lists roughly 140,000 clones, approximately 81% of them singletons. Sequenced: peripheral blood. All receptors derive from a human donor in a cohort sampled during active COVID-19.

This clone was recorded at least ten times. V gene TRBV7-6 combines with J gene TRBJ2-1; the match to TRBD2 covers 9 bases. CDR1 and CDR2 from the germline V gene are SGHVS and FNYEAQ. The V segment lost 0 bases and the J segment 7 bases; nucleotides outside the gene matches: 7. The length of the CDR3 is 16 residues. CDR3 coding DNA: TGTGCCAGCAGCTTAGCCCCCGCGGGGGGGGTAAATGAGCAGTTCTTC. This sequence encodes CASSLAPAGGVNEQFF. The whole variable domain, filled in from reference TRBV7-6 and TRBJ2-1, reads GAGVSQSPRYKVTKRGQDVALRCDPISGHVSLYWYRQALGQGPEFLTYFNYEAQQDKSGLPNDRFSAERPEGSISTLTIQRTEQRDSAMYRCASSLAPAGGVNEQFFGPGTRLTVL.

This chain joins TRBV14 and TRBJ2-3; possibly TRBD2 for D (6 bases). V was clipped by 1 base and J by 1 base, with 18 bases between them. The CDR3 runs to 18 residues. Germline CDR1 reads SGHDN; CDR2 reads FVKESK. In DNA form, the CDR3 reads TGTGCCAGCAGCCAAGTAACGCGGGGCGGATGGGGCACAGATACGCAGTATTTT. It encodes CASSQVTRGGWGTDTQYF.

As concerns this clone: Other DNA sequences of this sample code for an identical CDR3. V is TRBV7-9 and J is TRBJ1-1; D may be TRBD1 (5 bases). V lost 5 bases, J lost 2 bases, and 9 bases lay in between. The CDR3 sequence is 13 residues long. Germline V gives CDR1 SEHNR, CDR2 FQNEAQ (reference sequence). CDR3 sequence reads: CASSLQGNTEAFF. The CDR3 DNA sequence: TGTGCCAGCAGCCTTCAGGGAAACACTGAAGCTTTCTTT.

The chain carries TRBV7-8 and TRBJ1-4, with D possibly being TRBD1 (5 bases). The CDR3 contains 18 residues. Deletions cut 4 bases from V and 3 bases from J, with 21 bases between. CDR1 and CDR2 (germline): SGHVS, FQNEAQ. The CDR3 loop is CASSSRGRNGGANEKLFF. Written as DNA, the CDR3 is TGTGCCAGCAGCTCAAGGGGAAGGAACGGCGGAGCTAATGAAAAACTGTTTTTT.

The chain combines TRBV2 with TRBJ2-2, with D perhaps matching TRBD1 (6 bases). CDR3 length: 16 residues. The germline V gene has CDR1 SNHLY and CDR2 FYNNEI. Trimming stripped 5 bases from V and 6 bases from J, with 19 bases between. The CDR3 bases are TGTGCCAGCAGTCCAACGACAGGAGTCGACGCCGGGGAGCTGTTTTTT. Translating gives CASSPTTGVDAGELFF.

This clone was counted a few times. This chain joins TRBV20-1 and TRBJ2-3; D is perhaps TRBD2 (6 bases). Germline loops: CDR1 DFQATT, CDR2 SNEGSKA (reference sequence). The CDR3 totals 13 residues. The V gene lost 3 bases and the J gene lost 2 bases, with 9 bases spanning the gap. In DNA form, the CDR3 reads TGCAGTGCTAGTGGAGGGAACACAGATACGCAGTATTTT. This translates into CSASGGNTDTQYF.

V and J are TRBV9 and TRBJ1-1; unclear D gene. This CDR3 spans 16 amino acids. Trimming took 2 bases from V and 7 from J, leaving 21 bases between them. From germline, CDR1 is SGDLS and CDR2 YYNGEE. The CDR3 DNA reads TGTGCCAGCAGCGTCGGCGGGGATGGGGTCGGACGTGAAGCTTTCTTT. Protein product: CASSVGGDGVGREAFF.

The sample holds one count of this clone. Here the CDR3 reads CASSVEVANNEQFF. The CDR3 DNA reads as TGTGCCAGCAGCGTAGAGGTAGCGAACAATGAGCAGTTCTTC. The rearrangement links TRBV9 to TRBJ2-1, with D perhaps matching TRBD2 (5 bases). Trimming stripped 0 bases from V and 5 bases from J, with 9 bases between. The CDR3 runs 14 residues. Per germline, CDR1 SGDLS and CDR2 YYNGEE.

The chain carries TRBV6-6 and TRBJ1-2, with D tentatively TRBD1 (5 bases). This CDR3 spans 14 amino acids. V dropped 7 bases and J dropped 4 bases, with 16 bases sitting between them. In germline, CDR1 is MNHNY, CDR2 SVGAGI (reference sequence). CDR3 residues: CASIPPGRAYGYTF. As DNA, the CDR3 is TGTGCCAGCATCCCCCCCGGCAGGGCCTATGGCTACACCTTC.

This clone appeared a single time. The rearrangement links TRBV7-2 to TRBJ1-2; D is ambiguous. V lost 4 bases and J lost 8, with 14 bases in between. CDR1 is SGHTA and CDR2 is FQGNSA in the germline V gene. There are 13 residues in the CDR3. This CDR3 reads CASSYVTSQGYTF. CDR3 sequence (DNA): TGTGCCAGCAGCTACGTAACATCTCAAGGCTACACCTTC.

The rearrangement joins TRBV4-2 to TRBJ1-4, with D uncertain. The length of the CDR3 is 14 residues. Trimming took off 4 bases at V and 6 bases at J, with 12 bases between the two ends. Germline CDR1 LGHNA, CDR2 YNFKEQ. The CDR3 DNA reads TGTGCCAGCAGCCCGGAGACCCGGGATGAAAAACTGTTTTTT. Its translation is CASSPETRDEKLFF.

J is TRBJ1-3 and V is TRBV28, with D tentatively TRBD1 (6 bases). Germline values: CDR1 MDHEN, CDR2 SYDVKM. V was trimmed by 6 bases and J by 4 bases, leaving 22 bases between them. This CDR3 has 17 amino acids. CDR3 loop: CASSRYRQGRSGNTIYF. The CDR3 nucleotides read TGTGCCAGCAGCCGATACCGTCAGGGGCGGTCAGGAAACACCATATATTTT.

The chain couples TRBV29-1 to TRBJ1-2; D is possibly TRBD1 (5 bases). CDR1 is SQVTM, CDR2 ANQGSEA, per germline. The length of the CDR3 is 14 residues. Trimming took off 7 bases at V and 2 bases at J, with 17 bases between the two ends. DNA for the CDR3: TGCAGCGCCATCAAGGACACAGCCAACTATGGCTACACCTTC. It translates to CSAIKDTANYGYTF.

This clone has only one observation. J is TRBJ2-7 and V is TRBV12-3 or TRBV12-4; no clear D gene. The V end was cut by 5 bases, the J end by 0 bases, with 5 bases between. The CDR3 sequence is 12 residues long. For the CDR3, the DNA is TGTGCCAGCAGTCGGAGCTCCTACGAGCAGTACTTC. It specifies CASSRSSYEQYF.

The chain couples TRBV30 to TRBJ1-1; TRBD1 might be the D (6 bases). The V gene lost 8 bases and the J gene lost 5 bases, with 27 bases spanning the gap. The CDR3 covers 16 residues. Germline V gene data show CDR1 as GTSNPN and CDR2 as SVGIG (reference sequence). In DNA form, the CDR3 reads TGTGCCGAACTTAGGGTCCACAGGGAGAGTTATACTGAAGCTTTCTTT. Residues: CAELRVHRESYTEAFF.

This chain connects TRBV5-8 to TRBJ2-5; D might be TRBD2 (6 bases). There are 16 residues in the CDR3. Trimming removed 4 bases at V and 2 bases at J, with 18 bases between. Germline lookup yields CDR1 SGHTS and CDR2 YDEGEE. CDR3 bases: TGTGCCAGCAGCCGGGAGCGTGCGGGGTCACAAGAGACCCAGTACTTC. Its translation: CASSRERAGSQETQYF.

The V gene is TRBV25-1, the J gene TRBJ1-2; TRBD1 aligns across 9 bases. The CDR3 contains 17 residues. V was clipped by 4 bases and J by 7 bases; unmatched bases: 16. CDR1 MGHDK and CDR2 SYGVNS come from the germline V gene. CDR3 coding DNA: TGTGCCAGCAGTGCCACGCCGGGACAGGGTGGATATGTTGGCTACACCTTC. Its translation: CASSATPGQGGYVGYTF.

CDR3 in amino acids: CATSRDRVAISPLHF. CDR3 in DNA: TGTGCCACCAGCAGAGATAGAGTCGCCATTTCACCCCTCCACTTT. The V gene is TRBV15, the J gene TRBJ1-6; D not certain. CDR1 is LNHNV, CDR2 YYDKDF, per germline (reference sequence). The ends were cut back, 0 bases at V and 9 bases at J, with 12 bases in the middle. The CDR3 covers 15 residues.

The chain is built from TRBV5-1 and TRBJ1-2, with D possibly TRBD1 on 5 matching bases. Per the germline V gene, CDR1 is SGHRS and CDR2 is YFSETQ. The CDR3 runs to 13 residues. Trimming stripped 4 bases from V and 4 bases from J, with 11 bases between. This CDR3 is CASSPLGAYGYTF. The CDR3 DNA sequence: TGCGCCAGCAGCCCTCTAGGGGCCTATGGCTACACCTTC. Complete variable domain (other parts from reference TRBV5-1 and TRBJ1-2): KAGVTQTPRYLIKTRGQQVTLSCSPISGHRSVSWYQQTPGQGLQFLFEYFSETQRNKGNFPGRFSGRQFSNSRSEMNVSTLELGDSALYLCASSPLGAYGYTFGSGTRLTVV.

The V and J genes are TRBV7-9 and TRBJ1-3; D gene ambiguous. Germline CDR1 and CDR2: SEHNR and FQNEAQ (reference sequence). The CDR3 consists of 13 residues. Trimming took off 7 bases at V and 7 bases at J, with 14 bases between the two ends. The CDR3 region is CASTLRQRNTIYF. The CDR3 nucleotides read TGTGCCAGCACCCTACGGCAGAGGAACACCATATATTTT.

The genes are TRBV7-9 and TRBJ2-3; a possible D gene is TRBD1 (6 bases). The CDR3 loop spans 16 amino acids. The germline V gene encodes CDR1 SEHNR and CDR2 FQNEAQ (reference sequence). Trimming removed 4 bases from V and 9 bases from J, with 23 bases in between. CDR3 amino acids: CASSSLRDTRSRTQYF. The CDR3 nucleotides read TGTGCCAGCAGCTCGCTCCGGGACACGAGGAGCAGAACGCAGTATTTT. The entire variable domain, with the rest obtained from reference TRBV7-9 and TRBJ2-3, is as follows: DTGVSQNPRHKITKRGQNVTFRCDPISEHNRLYWYRQTLGQGPEFLTYFQNEAQLEKSRLLSDRFSAERPKGSFSTLEIQRTEQGDSAMYLCASSSLRDTRSRTQYFGPGTRLTVL.

The rearrangement links TRBV5-5 to TRBJ2-5; 7 nucleotides agree with TRBD1. The junction had 3 bases not matched to a gene; V was cut back by 4 bases and J by 3 bases. In germline, CDR1 is SGHKS, CDR2 YYEKEE (reference sequence). The CDR3 contains 13 residues. In DNA form, the CDR3 reads TGTGCCAGCAGCCTAGGGACAGAAGAGACCCAGTACTTC. Translating it yields CASSLGTEETQYF.

The chain links TRBV15 to TRBJ1-5; D is uncertain. Trimming pared 1 base from V and 2 bases from J, leaving 12 bases between. The CDR3 runs to 16 residues. Germline-derived CDR1 and CDR2 are LNHNV and YYDKDF (reference sequence). CDR3 DNA sequence: TGTGCCACCAGCAGAGGACGGGAGACGGGCAATCAGCCCCAGCATTTT. Translation: CATSRGRETGNQPQHF.

The chain joins TRBV5-8 to TRBJ1-5; D possibly corresponds to TRBD1 (5 bases). The germline V gene has CDR1 SGHTS and CDR2 YDEGEE. V was clipped by 3 bases and J by 2 bases, with 12 bases between them. The CDR3 covers 15 residues. The CDR3 protein is CASSWGGNGNQPQHF. The DNA of the CDR3 is TGTGCCAGCAGCTGGGGGGGGAATGGCAATCAGCCCCAGCATTTT.

The J gene is TRBJ2-1, the V gene TRBV19; 12 bases match TRBD2. This CDR3 region has 15 residues. The junction had 8 bases not matched to a gene; V was cut back by 9 bases and J by 5 bases. CDR1 is LNHDA, CDR2 SQIVND, per germline (reference sequence). The CDR3 reads CASGLAGPRNNEQFF. In DNA, the CDR3 is TGTGCCAGCGGACTAGCGGGGCCCCGGAACAATGAGCAGTTCTTC.

This chain connects TRBV29-1 to TRBJ2-1; 10 positions agree with TRBD2. The germline V gene has CDR1 SQVTM and CDR2 ANQGSEA. With 4 bases clipped from V and 2 bases from J, the junction kept 5 bases outside the gene matches. This CDR3 is 15 amino acids long. CDR3 sequence: CSVAYSGGTYNEQFF. CDR3 in DNA: TGCAGCGTTGCTTATAGCGGGGGGACCTACAATGAGCAGTTCTTC.

This chain's CDR3 is CASSPPSLADTQYF. The CDR3, as DNA: TGTGCCAGCAGCCCGCCCTCACTAGCGGATACGCAGTATTTT. The V call is TRBV7-9, the J call TRBJ2-3, with 7 positions matching TRBD2. From germline, CDR1 is SEHNR and CDR2 FQNEAQ (reference sequence). The CDR3 has 14 residues. The ends lost 5 bases at V and 6 bases at J; junction bases unmatched: 8.

This clone was seen a single time. The V call is TRBV27, the J call TRBJ1-4, with 10 bases aligning to TRBD1. This CDR3 is built from 16 residues. Trimming took 3 bases from V and 7 from J; bases not matched to a gene: 8. CDR1 and CDR2 from the germline V gene are MNHEY and SMNVEV (reference sequence). The CDR3 coding sequence is TGTGCCAGCAGTTTCCGACCGGGACAGGGGAGTGAAAAACTGTTTTTT. This translates into CASSFRPGQGSEKLFF. Filled out from reference TRBV27 and TRBJ1-4, the complete variable domain reads EAQVTQNPRYLITVTGKKLTVTCSQNMNHEYMSWYRQDPGLGLRQIYYSMNVEVTDKGDVPEGYKVSRKEKRNFPLILESPSPNQTSLYFCASSFRPGQGSEKLFFGSGTQLSVL.

This chain joins TRBV7-2 and TRBJ1-2, with D maybe TRBD1 (5 bases). The CDR3 consists of 14 residues. CDR1 SGHTA and CDR2 FQGNSA come from the germline V gene. V gave up 5 bases and J gave up 4 bases, with 14 bases separating them. The DNA for the CDR3 is TGTGCCAGCAGCCCCACAGGAGTGGTCTATGGCTACACCTTC. Translated, it gives CASSPTGVVYGYTF.